This T cell receptor beta chain was retrieved from a study of blood T cell repertoires in COVID-19. Study-wide background: Samples taken during acute and convalescent COVID-19 were collected in the United States, Italy and Spain. T cells, B-cell-depleted T cells, or PBMCs supplied cDNA or gDNA.

Authors' methods: Reference gene primer amplification in the assay estimated nucleated cell counts. Sequencing was performed with immunoSEQ multiplex PCR; in TCRdb, only in-frame clones are kept and a portion is missing. V and J calls plus clone size are reproduced from that table; the DNA served to infer D and trimming. The sample carries some 350,000 clones, around four fifths recorded once. The source material was peripheral blood. This TCR derives from a man aged 30 to 45 with active or convalescent COVID-19.

The CDR3 DNA reads TGCACCAGCAGCCAAGATTTCTCAACCGGGACTAGCGGTTCCTACGAGCAGTACTTC. This codes for CTSSQDFSTGTSGSYEQYF. V gene TRBV1 combines with J gene TRBJ2-7; TRBD2, the D gene given by the table, was not confirmed from the DNA. TRBV1 is labeled a pseudogene. The CDR3 totals 19 residues.